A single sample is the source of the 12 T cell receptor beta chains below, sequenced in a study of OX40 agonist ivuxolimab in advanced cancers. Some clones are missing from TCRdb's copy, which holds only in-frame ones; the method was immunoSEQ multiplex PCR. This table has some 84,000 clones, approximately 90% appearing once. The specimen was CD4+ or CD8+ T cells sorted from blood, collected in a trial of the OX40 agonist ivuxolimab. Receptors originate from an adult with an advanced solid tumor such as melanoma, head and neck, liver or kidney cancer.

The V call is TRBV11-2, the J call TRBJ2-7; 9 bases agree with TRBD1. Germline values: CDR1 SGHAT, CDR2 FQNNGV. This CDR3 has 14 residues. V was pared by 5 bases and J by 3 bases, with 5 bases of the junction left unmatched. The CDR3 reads CASSLGTGNYEQYF. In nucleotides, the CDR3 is TGTGCCAGCAGCCTAGGGACAGGGAACTACGAGCAGTACTTC. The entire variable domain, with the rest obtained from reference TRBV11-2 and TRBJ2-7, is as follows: EAGVAQSPRYKIIEKRQSVAFWCNPISGHATLYWYQQILGQGPKLLIQFQNNGVVDDSQLPKDRFSAERLKGVDSTLKIQPAKLEDSAVYLCASSLGTGNYEQYFGPGTRLTVT.

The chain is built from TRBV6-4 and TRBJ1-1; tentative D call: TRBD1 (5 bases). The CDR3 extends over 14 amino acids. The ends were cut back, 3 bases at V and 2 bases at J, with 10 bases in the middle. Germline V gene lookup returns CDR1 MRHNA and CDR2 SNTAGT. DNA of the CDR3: TGTGCCAGCAGTGAAGGGGCAGGAAACACTGAAGCTTTCTTT. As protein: CASSEGAGNTEAFF.

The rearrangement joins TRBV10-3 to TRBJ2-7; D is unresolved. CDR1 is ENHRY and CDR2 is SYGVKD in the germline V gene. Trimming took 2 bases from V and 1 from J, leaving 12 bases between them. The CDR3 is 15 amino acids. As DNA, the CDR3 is TGTGCCATCAGTGAGGGTTTTTTAGGGTCCTACGAGCAGTACTTC. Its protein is CAISEGFLGSYEQYF.

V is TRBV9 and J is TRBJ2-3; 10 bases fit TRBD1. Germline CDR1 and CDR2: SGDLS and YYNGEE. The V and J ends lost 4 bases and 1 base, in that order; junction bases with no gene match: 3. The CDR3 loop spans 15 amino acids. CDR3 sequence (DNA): TGTGCCAGCAGCCCCGGGACAGGGGGCACAGATACGCAGTATTTT. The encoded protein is CASSPGTGGTDTQYF.

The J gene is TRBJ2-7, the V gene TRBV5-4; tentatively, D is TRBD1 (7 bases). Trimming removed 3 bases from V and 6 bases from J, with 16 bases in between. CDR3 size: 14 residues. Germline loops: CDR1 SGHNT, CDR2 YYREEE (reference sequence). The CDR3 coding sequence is TGTGCCAGCAGCTCCGGAGTGGAGGGGGCCGAGCAGTACTTC. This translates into CASSSGVEGAEQYF.

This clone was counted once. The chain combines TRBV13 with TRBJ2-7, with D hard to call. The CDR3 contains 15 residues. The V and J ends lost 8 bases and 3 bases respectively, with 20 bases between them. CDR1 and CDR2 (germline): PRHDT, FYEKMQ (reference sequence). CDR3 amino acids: CASSGTDGPLYEQYF. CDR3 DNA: TGTGCCAGCTCCGGCACCGACGGACCCCTCTACGAGCAGTACTTC. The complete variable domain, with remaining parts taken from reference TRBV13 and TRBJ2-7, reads AAGVIQSPRHLIKEKRETATLKCYPIPRHDTVYWYQQGPGQDPQFLISFYEKMQSDKGSIPDRFSAQQFSDYHSELNMSSLELGDSALYFCASSGTDGPLYEQYFGPGTRLTVT.

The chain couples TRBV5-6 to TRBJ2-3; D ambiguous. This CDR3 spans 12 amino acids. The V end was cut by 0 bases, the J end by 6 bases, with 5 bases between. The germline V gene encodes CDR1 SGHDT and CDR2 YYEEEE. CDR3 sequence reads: CASSLGADTQYF. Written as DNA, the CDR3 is TGTGCCAGCAGCTTGGGGGCGGATACGCAGTATTTT.

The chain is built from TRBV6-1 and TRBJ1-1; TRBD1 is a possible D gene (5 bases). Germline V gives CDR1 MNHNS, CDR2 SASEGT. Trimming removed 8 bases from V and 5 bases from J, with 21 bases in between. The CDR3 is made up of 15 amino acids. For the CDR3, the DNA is TGTGCCAGCGCAAGAGATCCGACAGTGGGGACTGAAGCTTTCTTT. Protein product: CASARDPTVGTEAFF.

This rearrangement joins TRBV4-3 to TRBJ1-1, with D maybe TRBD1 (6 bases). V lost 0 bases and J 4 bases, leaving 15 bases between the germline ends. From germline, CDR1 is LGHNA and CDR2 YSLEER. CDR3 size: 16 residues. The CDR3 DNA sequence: TGCGCCAGCAGCCAAGATCGAGGGGGGCTGAGCACTGAAGCTTTCTTT. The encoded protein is CASSQDRGGLSTEAFF.

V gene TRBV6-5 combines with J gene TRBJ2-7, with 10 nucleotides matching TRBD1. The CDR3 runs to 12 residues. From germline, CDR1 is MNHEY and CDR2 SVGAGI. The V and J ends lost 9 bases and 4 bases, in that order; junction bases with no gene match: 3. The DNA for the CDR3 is TGTGCCAGTTGGACAGGGGGTTACGAGCAGTACTTC. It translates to CASWTGGYEQYF.

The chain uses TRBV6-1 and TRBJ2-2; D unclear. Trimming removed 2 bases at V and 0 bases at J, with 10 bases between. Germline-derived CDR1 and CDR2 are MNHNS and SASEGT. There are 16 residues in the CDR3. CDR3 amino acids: CASSEWGPSNTGELFF. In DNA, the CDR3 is TGTGCCAGCAGTGAATGGGGTCCCTCGAACACCGGGGAGCTGTTTTTT.

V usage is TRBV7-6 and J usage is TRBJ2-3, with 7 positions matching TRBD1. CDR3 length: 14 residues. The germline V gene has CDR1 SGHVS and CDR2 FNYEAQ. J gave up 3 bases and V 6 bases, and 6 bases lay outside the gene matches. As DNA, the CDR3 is TGTGCCAGCAGGACAGGGATGGGTACAGATACGCAGTATTTT. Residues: CASRTGMGTDTQYF.